This T cell receptor beta chain was sequenced during a study of identical twins. Findings and caveats of the study: Possibly, invariant MAIT and iNKT cells partly confounded zero-insertion analyses.

This clonotype was seen at least ten times. Its target is unknown. All donors were healthy Caucasians. Germline-derived CDR1 and CDR2 are SGHTA and FQGNSA. The CDR3 is made up of 17 amino acids. Trimming took 1 base from V and 2 from J, leaving 14 bases between them. TCRdb passed the 5' RACE reads through MiXCR, listing each CDR3 protein once. This table has some 630,000 distinct CDR3 sequences, roughly 7.1% appearing once. This same sample was also taken into another study, of yellow fever vaccine responses in identical twins.

The specimen was PBMCs. The rearrangement joins TRBV7-2 to TRBJ2-2; D might be TRBD1 (6 bases). This clonotype was obtained from a woman under 30 in good health. The chain's CDR3 is CASSLVGTRLNTGELFF. In DNA form, the CDR3 reads TGTGCCAGCAGCTTAGTAGGGACACGGCTCAACACCGGGGAGCTGTTTTTT. The variable domain in full, with the rest retrieved from reference TRBV7-2 and TRBJ2-2, is GAGVSQSPSNKVTEKGKDVELRCDPISGHTALYWYRQSLGQGLEFLIYFQGNSAPDKSGLPSDRFSAERTGGSVSTLTIQRTQQEDSAVYLCASSLVGTRLNTGELFFGEGSRLTVL.